The 31 T cell receptor beta chains reported below all come from one sample, sequenced in a study of shared clonotypes between healthy human individuals. Libraries were prepared by immunoSEQ multiplex PCR; TCRdb keeps only in-frame clonotypes and omits some of them. The sample lists around 1.9 million clones, approximately 94% seen once, with roughly 1.7% in the top ten. Naive-designated CD8 cells lacked CD45RO, were positively enriched for CCR7, and omitted terminally differentiated effector memory CD45RA+ cells. Source material: naive CD8+ T cells from PBMCs. These TCRs come from a man younger than 35 in good health. Some clones in this sample may be carry-over from other donors' samples.

The rearrangement links TRBV5-4 to TRBJ2-1; D gene ambiguous. With 3 bases removed from V and 4 bases from J, the gap between germline ends came to 14 bases. This CDR3 is 15 amino acids long. CDR1 is SGHNT and CDR2 is YYREEE in the germline V gene (reference sequence). The CDR3 DNA reads as TGTGCCAGCAGCTCCTCGGACCACGTTTACAATGAGCAGTTCTTC. Translation: CASSSSDHVYNEQFF. Complete variable domain (other parts from reference TRBV5-4 and TRBJ2-1): ETGVTQSPTHLIKTRGQQVTLRCSSQSGHNTVSWYQQALGQGPQFIFQYYREEENGRGNFPPRFSGLQFPNYSSELNVNALELDDSALYLCASSSSDHVYNEQFFGPGTRLTVL.

The V call is TRBV28, the J call TRBJ2-5; TRBD2 matches 8 bases. V lost 7 bases, J lost 6 bases, and 13 bases stayed unmatched. In germline, CDR1 is MDHEN, CDR2 SYDVKM. This CDR3 is 15 amino acids long. CDR3 protein: CASTSAGAWAKTQYF. In nucleotides, the CDR3 is TGTGCCAGCACCTCAGCGGGGGCCTGGGCCAAGACCCAGTACTTC.

Points on this clone: Other nucleotide sequences from this sample produce the same CDR3. This sequence joins TRBV9 and TRBJ1-3; TRBD1 is a possible D gene (6 bases). The ends were cut back, 0 bases at V and 2 bases at J, with 9 bases in the middle. The CDR3 runs to 15 residues. Per germline, CDR1 SGDLS and CDR2 YYNGEE. The CDR3 nucleotides are TGTGCCAGCAGCGTAGTGGGGGCTGCTGGAAACACCATATATTTT. Its protein is CASSVVGAAGNTIYF.

This clone was picked up one time. This sequence joins TRBV4-3 and TRBJ1-2, with D possibly matching TRBD1 (5 bases). Germline lookup yields CDR1 LGHNA and CDR2 YSLEER. The CDR3 is made up of 15 amino acids. The V end lost 0 bases, the J end lost 4 bases, and 12 bases lay between the germline ends. The CDR3 DNA reads as TGCGCCAGCAGCCAAGACTCCAGGGTTGGCTATGGCTACACCTTC. Translating it yields CASSQDSRVGYGYTF.

The V gene is TRBV29-1, the J gene TRBJ2-7, with 8 bases lining up with TRBD1. Per the germline V gene, CDR1 is SQVTM and CDR2 is ANQGSEA. This CDR3 spans 12 amino acids. Losses at the gene ends were 6 bases for V and 4 bases for J; bases not matched to a gene: 5. CDR3 coding DNA: TGCAGCGTACGACAGGGGATATACGAGCAGTACTTC. Its translation: CSVRQGIYEQYF.

About this clone: Other DNA sequences in this specimen translate into the identical CDR3. J is TRBJ2-7 and V is TRBV28, with 8 bases lining up with TRBD1. The CDR3 length is 13 residues. V gave up 6 bases and J gave up 1 base; unmatched junction bases: 2. Germline-derived CDR1 and CDR2 are MDHEN and SYDVKM. The CDR3 coding sequence is TGTGCCAGCAGAAGGACAGGGTCCTACGAGCAGTACTTC. This sequence encodes CASRRTGSYEQYF.

The CDR3 bases are TGTGCCAGCAGTCCACACGGGACAGTTTCCTCCTACGAGCAGTACTTC. This gives the protein CASSPHGTVSSYEQYF. The chain joins TRBV27 to TRBJ2-7, with 7 bases that match TRBD1. The CDR3 extends over 16 amino acids. Germline V lookup: CDR1 MNHEY, CDR2 SMNVEV (reference sequence). After removal of 5 bases from V and 0 bases from J, the junction contained 10 bases not matched to a gene.

The V call is TRBV29-1, the J call TRBJ2-7; 8 positions match TRBD1. CDR3 length: 15 amino acids. CDR1 SQVTM and CDR2 ANQGSEA come from the germline V gene. The V gene end was trimmed by 0 bases and the J gene end by 1 base; junction bases not matched to a gene: 5. The chain's CDR3 is CSVEDAWTGSYEQYF. The CDR3 DNA is TGCAGCGTTGAAGATGCCTGGACAGGGTCCTACGAGCAGTACTTC.

The chain joins TRBV27 to TRBJ2-1; D possibly uses TRBD1 or TRBD2 (5 bases each). The CDR3 is made up of 15 amino acids. V lost 7 bases and J 0 bases, leaving 13 bases between the germline ends. CDR1 and CDR2 (germline): MNHEY, SMNVEV (reference sequence). This CDR3 is CASTRGPHSYNEQFF. In DNA form, the CDR3 reads TGTGCCAGCACCCGGGGACCCCACTCCTACAATGAGCAGTTCTTC.

The V gene is TRBV28, the J gene TRBJ2-7; no clear D. V lost 5 bases and J 4 bases, leaving 15 bases between the germline ends. Looked up from germline, CDR1 is MDHEN and CDR2 is SYDVKM. The CDR3 contains 14 residues. The CDR3 sequence is CASSGPSQGYEQYF. CDR3 DNA: TGTGCCAGCAGTGGGCCGAGCCAAGGATACGAGCAGTACTTC.

The chain is built from TRBV27 and TRBJ2-2, with 9 nucleotides matching TRBD1. The junction had 8 bases not matched to a gene; V was cut back by 2 bases and J by 7 bases. CDR3 size: 16 residues. The germline V gene has CDR1 MNHEY and CDR2 SMNVEV (reference sequence). CDR3 in DNA: TGTGCCAGCAGTTTACTGGGGACAGGGACGGACGGGGAGCTGTTTTTT. This gives the protein CASSLLGTGTDGELFF.

The chain couples TRBV6-1 to TRBJ2-5; 9 nucleotides line up with TRBD1. The CDR3 is 12 amino acids. Germline loops: CDR1 MNHNS, CDR2 SASEGT. Trimming took 4 bases from V and 13 from J; bases not matched to a gene: 7. Here the CDR3 DNA reads TGTGCCAGCAGTGCAGCGTGGACAGGGGTGTACTTC. It yields the protein CASSAAWTGVYF.

The chain carries TRBV7-5 and TRBJ2-7; the table's D call of TRBD1 was not tested on the DNA. TRBV7-5 constitutes a pseudogene. This CDR3 is 14 amino acids long. The CDR3 loop is CVRSSGQALHEQYF. The CDR3 region has the DNA TGTGTCAGAAGCTCGGGACAGGCCCTCCACGAGCAGTACTTC.

This clone was counted only a few times. Other DNA sequences from this sample encode an identical CDR3 as well. This chain joins TRBV7-9 and TRBJ1-2; D not resolved. The CDR3 is made up of 13 amino acids. Germline lookup yields CDR1 SEHNR and CDR2 FQNEAQ (reference sequence). The V gene lost 3 bases and the J gene lost 4 bases, with 9 bases spanning the gap. The CDR3 DNA is TGTGCCAGCAGCTTGGGATTGGGCTATGGCTACACCTTC. Translating it yields CASSLGLGYGYTF.

The chain joins TRBV27 to TRBJ2-5, with D tentatively TRBD1 (5 bases). The CDR3 has 14 residues. The ends were cut back, 5 bases at V and 4 bases at J, with 14 bases in the middle. Germline V gene lookup returns CDR1 MNHEY and CDR2 SMNVEV (reference sequence). The CDR3 DNA reads TGTGCCAGCAGTACGACAGTCTCGGGAGAGACCCAGTACTTC. Amino acids: CASSTTVSGETQYF.

This chain links TRBV28 with TRBJ1-2, with D possibly TRBD1 on 6 matching bases. CDR1 is MDHEN and CDR2 is SYDVKM in the germline V gene. Trimming shortened V by 3 bases and J by 8 bases, and 16 bases separated the two germline ends. This CDR3 spans 14 amino acids. CDR3 region: CASSFPTTGNGYTF. DNA for the CDR3: TGTGCCAGCAGTTTCCCAACCACAGGGAACGGCTACACCTTC.

About this clone: In the same sample, other DNA sequences code for this CDR3. This chain links TRBV6-6 with TRBJ2-7; unclear D gene. Germline CDR1 is MNHNY and CDR2 is SVGAGI (reference sequence). The CDR3 loop spans 12 amino acids. The germline V and J ends were trimmed by 0 bases and 5 bases, with 5 bases remaining between them. CDR3 sequence: CASSYSGDEQYF. In DNA, the CDR3 is TGTGCCAGCAGTTACTCAGGTGACGAGCAGTACTTC.

This chain links TRBV7-6 with TRBJ2-2; D is perhaps TRBD1 or TRBD2 (6 bases each). Germline V gene sequence: CDR1 SGHVS, CDR2 FNYEAQ. Trimming took off 4 bases at V and 3 bases at J, with 18 bases between the two ends. CDR3 length: 17 residues. The DNA for the CDR3 is TGTGCCAGCAGCTCCCCCCGAGGGGGACTTCACACCGGGGAGCTGTTTTTT. Encoded protein: CASSSPRGGLHTGELFF.

This chain uses TRBV6-5 with TRBJ2-2, with D unclear. V was clipped by 5 bases and J by 6 bases, with 13 bases between them. CDR1 and CDR2 from the germline V gene are MNHEY and SVGAGI. The CDR3 totals 14 residues. CDR3 in DNA: TGTGCCAGCAGTCACAAGGATAGCCCCGGGGAGCTGTTTTTT. Translated: CASSHKDSPGELFF.

This chain links TRBV2 with TRBJ2-1, with 7 bases lining up with TRBD1. Germline trimming cut 7 bases from V and 5 bases from J; bases unmatched to any gene: 11. This CDR3 spans 15 amino acids. CDR1 is SNHLY and CDR2 is FYNNEI in the germline V gene. The CDR3 DNA follows: TGTGCCAGCACCGGCACAGGGACAGTTAACAATGAGCAGTTCTTC. This codes for CASTGTGTVNNEQFF.

The DNA for the CDR3 is TGTGCCAGCAGAGTCTACGAGCAGTACTTC. Its protein product is CASRVYEQYF. The rearrangement uses TRBV5-8 and TRBJ2-7; the D is unclear. Germline V gene sequence: CDR1 SGHTS, CDR2 YDEGEE. Trimming took 5 bases from V and 3 from J, leaving 3 bases between them. The CDR3 consists of 10 residues.

The chain employs TRBV15 and TRBJ2-7; perhaps TRBD1 as D (5 bases). The germline V and J ends were trimmed by 6 bases and 3 bases, with 12 bases remaining between them. In germline, CDR1 is LNHNV, CDR2 YYDKDF (reference sequence). The CDR3 runs 13 residues. The CDR3 nucleotides read TGTGCCACCAGACCCGACAGTTACTACGAGCAGTACTTC. It encodes CATRPDSYYEQYF.

V is TRBV7-9 and J is TRBJ2-5; 8 bases are shared with TRBD1. The CDR3 runs to 16 residues. V trimming: 2 bases; J trimming: 3 bases; junction bases outside the gene matches: 8. Germline V lookup: CDR1 SEHNR, CDR2 FQNEAQ (reference sequence). The CDR3 nucleotides read TGTGCCAGCAGCTTATTTGGGGGGACAGGAGAAGAGACCCAGTACTTC. This gives the protein CASSLFGGTGEETQYF.

This sequence joins TRBV5-5 and TRBJ1-1; 8 bases map to TRBD1. CDR1 SGHKS and CDR2 YYEKEE come from the germline V gene (reference sequence). J lost 8 bases, V lost 1 base, and 1 base had no gene match. CDR3 size: 12 residues. As DNA, the CDR3 is TGTGCCAGCAGCTTGAGGACAGGGGAAGCTTTCTTT. This encodes CASSLRTGEAFF.

Concerning this clone: Other nucleotide sequences from this sample produce the same CDR3. The rearrangement uses TRBV4-1 and TRBJ2-2; the D gene is possibly TRBD2 (5 bases). The CDR3 covers 13 residues. The germline V gene encodes CDR1 MGHRA and CDR2 YSYEKL. Trimming removed 4 bases at V and 8 bases at J, with 11 bases between. CDR3 amino acids: CASSPPRGGELFF. DNA for the CDR3: TGCGCCAGCAGCCCCCCCCGGGGAGGGGAGCTGTTTTTT.

This chain uses TRBV5-6 with TRBJ2-7; 10 nucleotides align to TRBD2. The CDR3 totals 14 residues. The germline V gene encodes CDR1 SGHDT and CDR2 YYEEEE. Trimming removed 7 bases from V and 2 bases from J; junction bases left unmatched: 6. CDR3 protein: CASGGLAETYEQYF. In nucleotides, the CDR3 is TGTGCCAGCGGCGGACTAGCGGAAACCTACGAGCAGTACTTC.

The chain has TRBV19 and TRBJ2-3, with 11 bases aligning to TRBD2. CDR1 and CDR2 from the germline V gene are LNHDA and SQIVND (reference sequence). J gave up 4 bases and V 0 bases, and 9 bases lay outside the gene matches. CDR3 length equals 18 residues. As DNA, the CDR3 is TGTGCCAGTAGTATAGATGGGGAACTAGCGGGAGAGGCAGATACGCAGTATTTT. Protein: CASSIDGELAGEADTQYF.

Written as DNA, the CDR3 is TGTGCCAGCAGTCCCTCCCCTTCTGGGTCCTACGAGCAGTACTTC. It encodes CASSPSPSGSYEQYF. The J gene is TRBJ2-7, the V gene TRBV27; D ambiguous. Deletions cut 5 bases from V and 1 base from J, with 15 bases between. This CDR3 contains 15 residues. CDR1 is MNHEY, CDR2 SMNVEV, per germline (reference sequence).

The chain carries TRBV27 and TRBJ1-1; TRBD1 is a possible D gene (5 bases). The CDR3 length is 17 residues. Germline values: CDR1 MNHEY, CDR2 SMNVEV (reference sequence). The germline V and J ends were trimmed by 1 base and 1 base, with 16 bases remaining between them. The CDR3 DNA reads as TGTGCCAGCAGTTTATTGGGACGGGGAGGGACGAACACTGAAGCTTTCTTT. This encodes CASSLLGRGGTNTEAFF.

As concerns this clone: Additional DNA sequences in this sample encode the identical CDR3. The chain employs TRBV27 and TRBJ1-1; D unclear. The germline V gene encodes CDR1 MNHEY and CDR2 SMNVEV (reference sequence). The CDR3 totals 13 residues. V was cut by 8 bases and J by 1 base, with 11 bases left in between. The CDR3 DNA sequence: TGTGCCAGCTCTATTTTCGGGAACACTGAAGCTTTCTTT. It specifies CASSIFGNTEAFF.

In DNA, the CDR3 is TGCGCCAGCACCAAGACAGAAAATGGGACTAATGAAAAACTGTTTTTT. Translation gives CASTKTENGTNEKLFF. The chain couples TRBV5-1 to TRBJ1-4; possibly TRBD1 for D (5 bases). The CDR3 is made up of 16 amino acids. V was shortened by 6 bases and J by 2 bases, with 17 bases between the two germline ends. Germline values: CDR1 SGHRS, CDR2 YFSETQ. The full variable domain, completed using reference TRBV5-1 and TRBJ1-4, is KAGVTQTPRYLIKTRGQQVTLSCSPISGHRSVSWYQQTPGQGLQFLFEYFSETQRNKGNFPGRFSGRQFSNSRSEMNVSTLELGDSALYLCASTKTENGTNEKLFFGSGTQLSVL.